This T cell receptor beta chain was recovered during a study of radiotherapy plus CTLA-4 blockade in lung cancer. The ends were cut back, 6 bases at V and 3 bases at J, with 14 bases in the middle. CDR1 is MNHNS and CDR2 is SASEGT in the germline V gene. The CDR3 loop spans 14 amino acids. Worth noting for this clone: What it recognizes is unknown.

General study points: The best prediction of response reportedly came from early blood T cell clone dynamics, with interferon-beta.

TCRdb's table, derived via immunoSEQ multiplex PCR, lists solely in-frame clones and lacks some. The sample lists about 45,000 clones, roughly 73% seen once, with around 3.3% in the top ten. This TCR was sampled from a human donor with non-small cell lung cancer who had a complete response to radiotherapy plus ipilimumab. The rearrangement uses TRBV6-1 and TRBJ1-1; D unclear. The sequences come from peripheral blood, collected from a patient treated with radiotherapy plus ipilimumab. CDR3 protein: CASSRGQKDTEAFF. The CDR3 nucleotides are TGTGCCAGCAGCAGAGGGCAGAAGGACACTGAAGCTTTCTTT.